What follows are 16 T cell receptor beta chains derived from one specimen sequenced in a study of T cells after yellow fever vaccination. One entry per CDR3 protein, called by TCRdb with MiXCR from the 5' RACE reads. Among 25,000 to 35,000 distinct CDR3 sequences listed, nearly 4.5% were seen once. Sequenced material: CD8+ T cells sorted from PBMCs, taken 5 days after the yellow fever booster vaccination. All receptors derive from a man aged 25-40 years who received the YFV17D yellow fever vaccine.

This clonotype was detected many times. V and J are TRBV29-1 and TRBJ2-7; D not resolved. The CDR3 has 13 amino acids. V was pared by 5 bases and J by 1 base, with 12 bases between. Germline V gives CDR1 SQVTM, CDR2 ANQGSEA. The DNA for the CDR3 is TGCAGCGTTACGCTAGAGATTTCCTACGAGCAGTACTTC. The encoded protein is CSVTLEISYEQYF.

This clonotype was found many times. The CDR3 loop is CASSLLPRDRGLLEQYF. In nucleotides, the CDR3 is TGTGCCAGCAGCTTACTCCCCCGGGACAGGGGGCTTCTCGAGCAGTACTTC. V is TRBV4-2 and J is TRBJ2-7; 12 bases align to TRBD1. Germline trimming cut 5 bases from V and 6 bases from J; bases unmatched to any gene: 14. This CDR3 has 17 residues. Germline-derived CDR1 and CDR2 are LGHNA and YNFKEQ.

This clonotype is medium-sized in the sample. The V and J genes are TRBV7-2 and TRBJ2-1, with a tentative D call TRBD2 (5 bases). The CDR3 runs to 12 residues. Germline lookup yields CDR1 SGHTA and CDR2 FQGNSA. Between the trimmed V and J ends, which lost 6 bases and 9 bases, there was a span of 12 bases. The CDR3 loop reads CASSPGRAEQFF. CDR3 nucleotides: TGTGCCAGCAGTCCGGGAAGGGCTGAGCAGTTCTTC.

This clonotype was recorded at least ten times. The V and J genes are TRBV30 and TRBJ2-3, with D perhaps being TRBD1 or TRBD2 (5 bases each). Germline V lookup: CDR1 GTSNPN, CDR2 SVGIG (reference sequence). The CDR3 runs to 14 residues. The V gene lost 2 bases and the J gene lost 6 bases, with 15 bases spanning the gap. The CDR3 DNA reads TGTGCCTGGAGTTATCAAGTAGGGACGGATACGCAGTATTTT. It specifies CAWSYQVGTDTQYF.

In its sample, this clonotype was seen many times. This rearrangement joins TRBV5-1 to TRBJ1-5; tentative D call: TRBD1 (6 bases). This CDR3 has 15 amino acids. Germline V CDR1 and CDR2: SGHRS, YFSETQ. V was trimmed by 4 bases and J by 1 base, leaving 12 bases between them. The CDR3 DNA sequence: TGCGCCAGCAGCGAAACAGGGTTCAGCAATCAGCCCCAGCATTTT. Translation gives CASSETGFSNQPQHF.

In this sample, this clonotype turned up many times. This chain connects TRBV19 to TRBJ2-1, with D possibly matching TRBD2 (6 bases). The germline gives CDR1 LNHDA, CDR2 SQIVND (reference sequence). The V end lost 5 bases, the J end lost 12 bases, and 17 bases lay between the germline ends. This CDR3 region has 13 residues. The CDR3 DNA reads as TGTGCCAGTAGTTTCGGCGGGACCCCCGTGCAGTTCTTC. As protein: CASSFGGTPVQFF.

This clonotype showed up many times. This chain uses TRBV27 with TRBJ2-7, with 8 bases aligning to TRBD1. Looked up from germline, CDR1 is MNHEY and CDR2 is SMNVEV (reference sequence). The CDR3 runs to 15 residues. V lost 4 bases to trimming and J lost 3 bases; unmatched junction nucleotides: 8. CDR3 sequence (DNA): TGTGCCAGCAGTTACACAGGGGGACCGAACTACGAGCAGTACTTC. Translation: CASSYTGGPNYEQYF.

CDR3 amino acids: CASSAGYNEQFF. The DNA for the CDR3 is TGTGCCAGCAGCGCGGGATACAATGAGCAGTTCTTC. This sequence joins TRBV9 and TRBJ2-1; D perhaps matches TRBD2 (5 bases). CDR1 is SGDLS and CDR2 is YYNGEE in the germline V gene. This CDR3 region has 12 residues. Trimming took 3 bases from V and 4 from J, leaving 5 bases between them. Together with reference TRBV9 and TRBJ2-1, the CDR3 gives the full variable domain: DSGVTQTPKHLITATGQRVTLRCSPRSGDLSVYWYQQSLDQGLQFLIQYYNGEERAKGNILERFSAQQFPDLHSELNLSSLELGDSALYFCASSAGYNEQFFGPGTRLTVL.

This clonotype was counted at least ten times. The chain joins TRBV11-2 to TRBJ2-7, with 11 nucleotides matching TRBD2. The CDR3 runs to 17 residues. Per germline, CDR1 SGHAT and CDR2 FQNNGV. Trimming at V came to 6 bases and at J to 7 bases, leaving 17 bases not matched to a gene. CDR3 region: CASRTGTSGSRGREQYF. DNA of the CDR3: TGTGCCAGCAGGACCGGGACTAGCGGATCCCGGGGGAGGGAGCAGTACTTC.

There are many counts of this clonotype. The chain combines TRBV25-1 with TRBJ2-7; possibly TRBD1 for D (6 bases). Looked up from germline, CDR1 is MGHDK and CDR2 is SYGVNS. The CDR3 covers 14 residues. Trimming left V 1 base short and J 2 bases short, with 9 bases between. Here the CDR3 reads CASSEFAGAYEQYF. For the CDR3, the DNA is TGTGCCAGCAGTGAATTCGCAGGGGCCTACGAGCAGTACTTC.

This clonotype was detected many times. The chain carries TRBV5-6 and TRBJ2-7, with D uncertain. The germline V gene has CDR1 SGHDT and CDR2 YYEEEE. The CDR3 is 12 residues long. Trimming shortened V by 4 bases and J by 2 bases, and 7 bases separated the two germline ends. CDR3 nucleotides: TGTGCCAGCAGCCGGACCACCTACGAGCAGTACTTC. It specifies CASSRTTYEQYF.

This clonotype was seen ten or more times. The genes are TRBV5-1 and TRBJ2-6, with TRBD1 as a possible D gene (6 bases). CDR1 is SGHRS, CDR2 YFSETQ, per germline. Trimming removed 4 bases at V and 0 bases at J, with 14 bases between. There are 17 residues in the CDR3. CDR3: CASSGYRDGSGANVLTF. The CDR3 DNA reads as TGCGCCAGCAGCGGTTACAGGGACGGCTCTGGGGCCAACGTCCTGACTTTC.

This clonotype was picked up many times. The CDR3 spells CASSKTGARLYGYTF. The CDR3 DNA reads TGTGCCAGCTCAAAAACAGGGGCGCGACTGTATGGCTACACCTTC. V gene TRBV27 combines with J gene TRBJ1-2; 7 bases map to TRBD1. With V trimmed by 8 bases and J by 5 bases, 14 bases remained unmatched. This CDR3 has 15 residues. Germline V CDR1 and CDR2: MNHEY, SMNVEV (reference sequence).

This clonotype has just a few counts. This rearrangement joins TRBV5-6 to TRBJ2-1, with 12 bases aligning to TRBD2. V lost 4 bases to trimming and J lost 5 bases; unmatched junction nucleotides: 7. This CDR3 is 16 amino acids long. Germline V gene data show CDR1 as SGHDT and CDR2 as YYEEEE. This chain's CDR3 is CASSPGTSGYHNEQFF. The CDR3 region has the DNA TGTGCCAGCAGCCCCGGGACTAGCGGGTACCACAATGAGCAGTTCTTC.

This clonotype was seen at least ten times. V usage is TRBV20-1 and J usage is TRBJ2-1; D not certain. The CDR3 sequence is 13 residues long. Between the trimmed V and J ends, which lost 6 bases and 9 bases, there was a span of 18 bases. Per germline, CDR1 DFQATT and CDR2 SNEGSKA (reference sequence). The CDR3 DNA reads TGCAGTGCAATTAGGGTATCCCCTAGTGAGCAGTTCTTC. Protein sequence: CSAIRVSPSEQFF.

Ten or more counts support this clonotype. The chain uses TRBV7-2 and TRBJ1-2; TRBD1 is a possible D gene (5 bases). The CDR3 length is 14 residues. V lost 2 bases to trimming and J lost 6 bases, with 13 bases between them. Germline CDR1 and CDR2: SGHTA and FQGNSA. In nucleotides, the CDR3 is TGTGCCAGCAGCTTAAATGGCAGGGTCGATGGCTACACCTTC. This sequence encodes CASSLNGRVDGYTF.